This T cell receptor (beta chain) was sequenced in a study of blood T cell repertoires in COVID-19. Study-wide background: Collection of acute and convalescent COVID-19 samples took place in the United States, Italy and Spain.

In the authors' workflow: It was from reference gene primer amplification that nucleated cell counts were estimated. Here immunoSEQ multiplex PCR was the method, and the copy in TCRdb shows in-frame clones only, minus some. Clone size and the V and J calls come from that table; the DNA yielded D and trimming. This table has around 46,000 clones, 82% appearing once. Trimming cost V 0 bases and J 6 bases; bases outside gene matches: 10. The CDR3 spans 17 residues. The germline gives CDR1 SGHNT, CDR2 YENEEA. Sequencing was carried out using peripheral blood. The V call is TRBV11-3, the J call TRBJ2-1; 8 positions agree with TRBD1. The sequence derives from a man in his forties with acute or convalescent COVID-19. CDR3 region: CASSLDPPGTGSNEQFF. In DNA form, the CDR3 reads TGTGCCAGCAGCTTAGACCCTCCCGGGACAGGATCCAATGAGCAGTTCTTC. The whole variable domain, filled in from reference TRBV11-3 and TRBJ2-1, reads EAGVVQSPRYKIIEKKQPVAFWCNPISGHNTLYWYLQNLGQGPELLIRYENEEAVDDSQLPKDRFSAERLKGVDSTLKIQPAELGDSAVYLCASSLDPPGTGSNEQFFGPGTRLTVL.